Below are 13 T cell receptor beta chains sequenced from a single sample in a study of T cells after posttransplantation cyclophosphamide. TCRdb's table, derived via immunoSEQ multiplex PCR, lists solely in-frame clones and lacks some. The sample was found to contain 7,500 to 8,000 clones, and every one recurs. Treatment was busulfan-fludarabine conditioning, a marrow graft, and cyclophosphamide on days +3 and +4. The sequenced sample was PBMCs, obtained after allogeneic stem cell transplant with posttransplant cyclophosphamide. The receptors stem from a male patient under 35 who received an allogeneic stem cell transplant from an unrelated donor, was CMV-positive, and had acute and chronic GVHD. Some T cells may be supplied by the graft donor.

This clone was observed many times. The chain has TRBV28 and TRBJ2-2; D not certain. This CDR3 is 14 amino acids long. Germline V gene sequence: CDR1 MDHEN, CDR2 SYDVKM. V was trimmed by 1 base and J by 0 bases, leaving 3 bases between them. The CDR3 here is CASSLSANTGELFF. The CDR3 nucleotides are TGTGCCAGCAGTTTATCTGCGAACACCGGGGAGCTGTTTTTT. The whole variable domain, remainder taken from reference TRBV28 and TRBJ2-2, is DVKVTQSSRYLVKRTGEKVFLECVQDMDHENMFWYRQDPGLGLRLIYFSYDVKMKEKGDIPEGYSVSREKKERFSLILESASTNQTSMYLCASSLSANTGELFFGEGSRLTVL.

In its sample, this clone was seen many times. The chain is built from TRBV6-5 and TRBJ2-7; 8 bases match TRBD2. CDR3 length equals 15 residues. Germline lookup yields CDR1 MNHEY and CDR2 SVGAGI. J lost 3 bases, V lost 0 bases, and 4 bases had no gene match. In DNA, the CDR3 is TGTGCCAGCAGTTACTCTGCGGGAGGTCTCTACGAGCAGTACGTC. Translated: CASSYSAGGLYEQYV.

This clone was counted ten times or more. This chain links TRBV7-9 with TRBJ1-4; 9 positions match TRBD1. This CDR3 region has 14 residues. Per the germline V gene, CDR1 is SEHNR and CDR2 is FQNEAQ (reference sequence). V shed 0 bases and J 10 bases; nucleotides not matched to a gene: 3. The DNA for the CDR3 is TGTGCCAGCAGCTTAGCACCGGGACAGGGAAAACTGTTTTTT. It encodes CASSLAPGQGKLFF. Looking up the rest from reference TRBV7-9 and TRBJ1-4 gives the full variable domain: DTGVSQNPRHKITKRGQNVTFRCDPISEHNRLYWYRQTLGQGPEFLTYFQNEAQLEKSRLLSDRFSAERPKGSFSTLEIQRTEQGDSAMYLCASSLAPGQGKLFFGSGTQLSVL.

This clone was picked up many times. V usage is TRBV9 and J usage is TRBJ1-5, with D uncertain. The CDR3 has 16 residues. Germline loops: CDR1 SGDLS, CDR2 YYNGEE. V gave up 0 bases and J gave up 1 base, with 11 bases separating them. CDR3 loop: CASSVGAGFSNQPQHF. DNA for the CDR3: TGTGCCAGCAGCGTAGGAGCGGGATTCAGCAATCAGCCCCAGCATTTT. The full variable domain, in which reference TRBV9 and TRBJ1-5 provide the parts outside the CDR3, is DSGVTQTPKHLITATGQRVTLRCSPRSGDLSVYWYQQSLDQGLQFLIQYYNGEERAKGNILERFSAQQFPDLHSELNLSSLELGDSALYFCASSVGAGFSNQPQHFGDGTRLSIL.

At least ten counts were recorded for this clone. This rearrangement joins TRBV5-1 to TRBJ2-3; 10 bases fit TRBD2. Trimming cost V 2 bases and J 4 bases; bases outside gene matches: 7. In germline, CDR1 is SGHRS, CDR2 YFSETQ. The CDR3 has 16 residues. The CDR3 DNA is TGCGCCAGCAGCTTCGGTAGCGGGGGGAAGCCAGATACGCAGTATTTT. It encodes CASSFGSGGKPDTQYF.

This clone occurred many times. V usage is TRBV18 and J usage is TRBJ1-5, with D possibly matching TRBD1 (6 bases). The germline gives CDR1 KGHSH, CDR2 LQKENI. The CDR3 covers 14 residues. Trimming removed 2 bases from V and 5 bases from J, with 10 bases in between. CDR3 loop: CASSPDGQYQPQHF. The CDR3 DNA sequence: TGTGCCAGCTCACCAGACGGACAGTATCAGCCCCAGCATTTT.

This clone was seen at least ten times. The V and J genes are TRBV9 and TRBJ2-1; 13 bases line up with TRBD2. Germline CDR1 reads SGDLS; CDR2 reads YYNGEE. With 4 bases clipped from V and 1 base from J, the junction kept 5 bases outside the gene matches. The CDR3 consists of 17 residues. CDR3: CASSPGLAGESYNEQFF. The CDR3 DNA is TGTGCCAGCAGCCCCGGACTAGCGGGGGAATCCTACAATGAGCAGTTCTTC.

This clone has a count of ten or more. Other DNA sequences of this sample code for an identical CDR3. The rearrangement joins TRBV4-3 to TRBJ1-4; the match to TRBD1 covers 8 bases. V lost 4 bases, J lost 3 bases, and 4 bases stayed unmatched. Germline loops: CDR1 LGHNA, CDR2 YSLEER. CDR3 length: 15 residues. CDR3 nucleotide sequence: TGCGCCAGCAGCCCTCAGGGGGCGGCTAATGAAAAACTGTTTTTT. This translates into CASSPQGAANEKLFF.

This clone has a count of ten or more. The V and J genes are TRBV7-2 and TRBJ1-3; TRBD1 might be the D (5 bases). The CDR3 spans 15 residues. V dropped 4 bases and J dropped 8 bases, with 18 bases sitting between them. Germline CDR1 reads SGHTA; CDR2 reads FQGNSA. CDR3 amino acids: CASSSANPARDTIYF. The DNA for the CDR3 is TGTGCCAGCAGCTCAGCGAACCCCGCCAGGGACACCATATATTTT.

By frequency in the sample, this clone is medium-sized. The chain uses TRBV7-2 and TRBJ2-3, with 16 bases identical to TRBD2. This CDR3 spans 19 amino acids. CDR1 is SGHTA, CDR2 FQGNSA, per germline. Trimming at V came to 5 bases and at J to 2 bases, leaving 10 bases not matched to a gene. As DNA, the CDR3 is TGTGCCAGCAGCAGAGTAGGGACTAGCGGGGGGGGTCACACAGATACGCAGTATTTT. This sequence encodes CASSRVGTSGGGHTDTQYF.

This clone was seen more than once but under ten times. No conserved phenylalanine or tryptophan ends this CDR3, so it is likely a read error. This chain joins TRBV10-2 and TRBJ2-3, with TRBD2 matching 11 bases. Germline-derived CDR1 and CDR2 are WSHSY and SAAADI. The CDR3 sequence is 16 residues long. V shed 6 bases and J 6 bases; nucleotides not matched to a gene: 11. The CDR3 here is CASSDLGTSGGDTQYL. DNA for the CDR3: TGCGCCAGCAGCGACCTCGGGACTAGCGGTGGGGATACGCAGTATTTG.

This clone was detected ten times or more. The CDR3 sequence: CASSLARGITSTEAFF. The CDR3 DNA sequence: TGTGCCAGCAGCTTAGCGCGGGGAATAACGAGCACTGAAGCTTTCTTT. This chain links TRBV11-1 with TRBJ1-1; D is unclear. Trimming took off 0 bases at V and 4 bases at J, with 15 bases between the two ends. Germline V gene lookup returns CDR1 SGHAT and CDR2 FQDESV (reference sequence). This CDR3 is 16 amino acids long.

This clone was picked up many times. The chain is built from TRBV5-6 and TRBJ1-2; TRBD1 aligns across 9 bases. Germline CDR1 is SGHDT and CDR2 is YYEEEE. Trimming at V came to 4 bases and at J to 7 bases, leaving 8 bases not matched to a gene. This CDR3 has 14 amino acids. The CDR3 bases are TGTGCCAGCAGCCGGGAACAGGGGGCAGGTGGCTACACCTTC. Protein: CASSREQGAGGYTF.